This T cell receptor beta chain is from a study of cytomegalovirus exposure and HLA in healthy donors. In the PCR, 60 Vbeta and 13 Jbeta primers were used. Using immunoSEQ multiplex PCR, the repertoire was profiled, and TCRdb retains in-frame clones only, with some absent. This sample yields about 85,000 clones, of which under 85% are seen a single time; about 1.9% belongs to the top ten. This receptor was identified in a boy between 10 and 17 years old in good health and CMV-seronegative. Specimen: PBMCs.

Written as DNA, the CDR3 is TGTGCCTGGACCACGTCTAGGACCGGGGAGCTGTTTTTT. It codes for CAWTTSRTGELFF. The chain employs TRBV30 and TRBJ2-2, with no clear D. The CDR3 covers 13 residues. Germline V gene sequence: CDR1 GTSNPN, CDR2 SVGIG (reference sequence). Trimming shortened V by 4 bases and J by 5 bases, and 11 bases separated the two germline ends. Full variable domain (missing parts from reference TRBV30 and TRBJ2-2): SQTIHQWPATLVQPVGSPLSLECTVEGTSNPNLYWYRQAAGRGLQLLFYSVGIGQISSEVPQNLSASRPQDRQFILSSKKLLLSDSGFYLCAWTTSRTGELFFGEGSRLTVL.